What follows is one T cell receptor (beta chain) and its context. Its antigen is unknown. These data originate in a study of cytotoxic CD8 clonotypes in ibrutinib-treated CLL. CDR1 MGHDK and CDR2 SYGVNS come from the germline V gene. V was trimmed by 4 bases and J by 8 bases, leaving 14 bases between them. This CDR3 is 13 amino acids long. Overall study findings and caveats: Clonality went higher at ibrutinib response and then dropped back toward baseline at progression.

Sequenced by immunoSEQ multiplex PCR; TCRdb stores in-frame clones only, minus some. The sample lists hundreds of thousands of clones, roughly 70% occurring once. This chain links TRBV25-1 with TRBJ1-2; a possible D gene is TRBD1 (5 bases). The input for sequencing was PBMCs, taken after 24 months of ibrutinib treatment. This receptor was taken from a human donor with chronic lymphocytic leukemia. The CDR3 loop reads CASSGGQGRGYTF. The CDR3 nucleotides read TGTGCCAGCAGTGGTGGGCAGGGTAGGGGCTACACCTTC.